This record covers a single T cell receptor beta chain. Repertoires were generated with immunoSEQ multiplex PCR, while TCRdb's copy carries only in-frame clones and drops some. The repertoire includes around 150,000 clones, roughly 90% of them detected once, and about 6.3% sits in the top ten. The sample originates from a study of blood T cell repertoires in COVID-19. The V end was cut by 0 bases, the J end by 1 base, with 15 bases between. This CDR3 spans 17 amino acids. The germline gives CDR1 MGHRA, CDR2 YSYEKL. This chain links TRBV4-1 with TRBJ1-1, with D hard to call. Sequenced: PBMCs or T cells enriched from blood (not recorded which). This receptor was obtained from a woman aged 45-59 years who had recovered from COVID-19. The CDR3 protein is CASSQEQFLNQNTEAFF. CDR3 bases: TGCGCCAGCAGCCAAGAGCAGTTTTTAAACCAGAACACTGAAGCTTTCTTT.